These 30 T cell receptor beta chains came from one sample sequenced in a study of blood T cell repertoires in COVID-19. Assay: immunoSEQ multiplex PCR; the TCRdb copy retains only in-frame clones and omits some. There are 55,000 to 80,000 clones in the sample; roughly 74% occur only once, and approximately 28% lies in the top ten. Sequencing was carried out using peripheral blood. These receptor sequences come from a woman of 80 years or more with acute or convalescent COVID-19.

This CDR3 is CASSLRLDSSGNTIYF. For the CDR3, the DNA is TGTGCCAGCAGTTTGAGGTTAGATAGCTCTGGAAACACCATATATTTT. J is TRBJ1-3 and V is TRBV27, with unresolved D. CDR1 is MNHEY, CDR2 SMNVEV, per germline (reference sequence). Trimming took off 3 bases at V and 0 bases at J, with 12 bases between the two ends. This CDR3 has 16 amino acids.

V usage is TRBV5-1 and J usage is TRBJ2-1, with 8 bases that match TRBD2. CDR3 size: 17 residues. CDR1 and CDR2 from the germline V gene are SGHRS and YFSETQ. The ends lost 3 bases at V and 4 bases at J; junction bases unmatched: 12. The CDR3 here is CASSWGRAGAGYNEQFF. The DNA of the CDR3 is TGCGCCAGCAGCTGGGGCAGAGCGGGAGCGGGGTACAATGAGCAGTTCTTC.

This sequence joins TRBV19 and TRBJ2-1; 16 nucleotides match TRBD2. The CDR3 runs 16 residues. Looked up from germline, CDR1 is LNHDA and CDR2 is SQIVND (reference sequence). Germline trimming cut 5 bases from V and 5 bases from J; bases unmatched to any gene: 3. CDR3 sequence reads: CASSAGTSGRDNEQFF. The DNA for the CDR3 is TGTGCCAGTAGTGCGGGGACTAGCGGGAGGGACAATGAGCAGTTCTTC.

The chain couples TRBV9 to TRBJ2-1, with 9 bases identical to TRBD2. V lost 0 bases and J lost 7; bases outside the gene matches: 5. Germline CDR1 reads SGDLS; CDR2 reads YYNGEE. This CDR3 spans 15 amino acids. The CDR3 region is CASSVDAGGPNEQFF. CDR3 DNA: TGTGCCAGCAGCGTAGATGCGGGAGGGCCGAATGAGCAGTTCTTC.

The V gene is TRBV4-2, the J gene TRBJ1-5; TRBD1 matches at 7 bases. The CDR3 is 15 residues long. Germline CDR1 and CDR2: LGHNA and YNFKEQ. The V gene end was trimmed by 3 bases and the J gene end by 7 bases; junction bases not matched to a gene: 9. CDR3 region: CASSHLGEGAQPQHF. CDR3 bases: TGTGCCAGCAGCCATCTAGGTGAGGGGGCGCAGCCCCAGCATTTT.

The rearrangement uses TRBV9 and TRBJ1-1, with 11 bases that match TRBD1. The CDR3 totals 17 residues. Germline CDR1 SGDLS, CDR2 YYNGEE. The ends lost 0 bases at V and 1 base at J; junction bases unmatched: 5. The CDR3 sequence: CASSVARTGGSNTEAFF. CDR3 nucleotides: TGTGCCAGCAGCGTAGCTCGGACAGGGGGCTCGAACACTGAAGCTTTCTTT.

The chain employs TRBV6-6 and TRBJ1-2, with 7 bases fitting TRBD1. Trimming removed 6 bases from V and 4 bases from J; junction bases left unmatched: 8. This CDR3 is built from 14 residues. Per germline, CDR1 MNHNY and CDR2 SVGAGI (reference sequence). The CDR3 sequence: CASSLRQGTYGYTF. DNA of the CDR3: TGTGCCAGCAGCTTAAGACAGGGAACCTATGGCTACACCTTC.

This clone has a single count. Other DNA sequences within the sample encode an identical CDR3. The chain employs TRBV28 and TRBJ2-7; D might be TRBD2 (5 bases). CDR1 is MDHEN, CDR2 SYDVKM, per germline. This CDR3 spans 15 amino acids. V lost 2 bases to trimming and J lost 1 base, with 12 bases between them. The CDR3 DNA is TGTGCCAGCAGTTTACCTGGCGGGCCTTCCTACGAGCAGTACTTC. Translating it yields CASSLPGGPSYEQYF.

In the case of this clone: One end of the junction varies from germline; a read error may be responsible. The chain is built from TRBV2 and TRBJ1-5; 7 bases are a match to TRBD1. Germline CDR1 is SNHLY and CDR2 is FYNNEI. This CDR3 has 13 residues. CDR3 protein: CASSEDRLQSQHF. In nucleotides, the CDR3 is TGTGCCAGCAGTGAGGACAGGCTTCAGTCCCAGCATTTT.

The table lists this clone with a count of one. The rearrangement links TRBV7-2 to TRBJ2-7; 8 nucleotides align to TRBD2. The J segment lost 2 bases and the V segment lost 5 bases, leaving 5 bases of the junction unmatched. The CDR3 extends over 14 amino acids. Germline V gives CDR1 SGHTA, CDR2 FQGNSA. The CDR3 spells CASSPGLVPYEQYF. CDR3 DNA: TGTGCCAGCAGCCCGGGACTAGTTCCCTACGAGCAGTACTTC.

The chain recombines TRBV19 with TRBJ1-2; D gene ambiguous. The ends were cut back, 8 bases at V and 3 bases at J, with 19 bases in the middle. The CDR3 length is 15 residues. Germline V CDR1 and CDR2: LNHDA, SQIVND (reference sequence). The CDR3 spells CASLSTEALYYGYTF. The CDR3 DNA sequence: TGTGCCAGTCTTTCGACGGAAGCGCTCTACTATGGCTACACCTTC.

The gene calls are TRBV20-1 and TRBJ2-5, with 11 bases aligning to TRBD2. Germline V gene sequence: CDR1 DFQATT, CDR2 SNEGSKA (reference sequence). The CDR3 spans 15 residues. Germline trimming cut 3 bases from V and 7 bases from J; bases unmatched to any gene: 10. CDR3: CSASPVAGGPATQYF. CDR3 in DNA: TGCAGTGCTAGTCCAGTAGCGGGAGGGCCGGCGACCCAGTACTTC.

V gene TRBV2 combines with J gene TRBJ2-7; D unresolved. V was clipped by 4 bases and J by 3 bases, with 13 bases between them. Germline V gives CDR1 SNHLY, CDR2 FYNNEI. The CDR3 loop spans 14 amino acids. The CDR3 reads CASSASLFGYEQYF. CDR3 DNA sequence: TGTGCCAGCAGTGCATCATTATTCGGCTACGAGCAGTACTTC.

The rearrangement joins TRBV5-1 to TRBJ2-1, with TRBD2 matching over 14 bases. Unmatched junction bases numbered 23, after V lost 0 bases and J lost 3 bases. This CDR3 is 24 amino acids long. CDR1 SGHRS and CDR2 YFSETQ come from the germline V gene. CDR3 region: CASSLVVLPTLVTSGRGGYNEQFF. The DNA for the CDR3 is TGCGCCAGCAGCTTGGTTGTTCTCCCCACACTGGTGACTAGCGGGAGGGGGGGCTACAATGAGCAGTTCTTC.

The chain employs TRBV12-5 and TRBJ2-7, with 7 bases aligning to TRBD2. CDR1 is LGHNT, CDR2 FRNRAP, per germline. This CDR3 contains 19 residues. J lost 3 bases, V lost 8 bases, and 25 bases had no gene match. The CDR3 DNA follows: TGTGCTAGTCGGGGGACGAGGGATGGCGGGAGTCTTCCCTACTACGAGCAGTACTTC. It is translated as CASRGTRDGGSLPYYEQYF.

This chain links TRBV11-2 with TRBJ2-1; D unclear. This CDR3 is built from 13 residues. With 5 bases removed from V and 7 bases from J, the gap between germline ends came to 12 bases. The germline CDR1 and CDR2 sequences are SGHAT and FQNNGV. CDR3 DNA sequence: TGTGCCAGCAGCCCACTTCCTTTAAATGAGCAGTTCTTC. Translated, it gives CASSPLPLNEQFF.

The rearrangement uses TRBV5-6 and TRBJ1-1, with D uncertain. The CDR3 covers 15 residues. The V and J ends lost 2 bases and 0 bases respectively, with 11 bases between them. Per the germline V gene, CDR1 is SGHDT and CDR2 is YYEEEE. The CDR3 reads CASSFRGSLNTEAFF. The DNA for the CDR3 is TGTGCCAGCAGCTTCAGAGGCAGCCTGAACACTGAAGCTTTCTTT.

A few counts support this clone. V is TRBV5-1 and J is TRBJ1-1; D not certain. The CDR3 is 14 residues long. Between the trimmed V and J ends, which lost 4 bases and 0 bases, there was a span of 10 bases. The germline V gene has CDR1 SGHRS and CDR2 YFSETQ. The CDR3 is CASSPDTVNTEAFF. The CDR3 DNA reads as TGCGCCAGCAGCCCCGACACCGTGAACACTGAAGCTTTCTTT. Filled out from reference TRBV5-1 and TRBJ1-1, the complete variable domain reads KAGVTQTPRYLIKTRGQQVTLSCSPISGHRSVSWYQQTPGQGLQFLFEYFSETQRNKGNFPGRFSGRQFSNSRSEMNVSTLELGDSALYLCASSPDTVNTEAFFGQGTRLTVV.

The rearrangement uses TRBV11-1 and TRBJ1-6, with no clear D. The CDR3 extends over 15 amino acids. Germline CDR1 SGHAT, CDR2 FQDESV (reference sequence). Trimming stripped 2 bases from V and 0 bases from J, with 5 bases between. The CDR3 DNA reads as TGTGCCAGCAGCTTAAGCGGCTCCTATAATTCACCCCTCCACTTT. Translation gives CASSLSGSYNSPLHF.

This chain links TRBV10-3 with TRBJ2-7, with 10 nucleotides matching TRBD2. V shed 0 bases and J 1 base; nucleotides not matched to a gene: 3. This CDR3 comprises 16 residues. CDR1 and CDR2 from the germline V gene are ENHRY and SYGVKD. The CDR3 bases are TGTGCCATCAGTGAGTCGAAGGGACTAGCGTCCTACGAGCAGTACTTC. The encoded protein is CAISESKGLASYEQYF.

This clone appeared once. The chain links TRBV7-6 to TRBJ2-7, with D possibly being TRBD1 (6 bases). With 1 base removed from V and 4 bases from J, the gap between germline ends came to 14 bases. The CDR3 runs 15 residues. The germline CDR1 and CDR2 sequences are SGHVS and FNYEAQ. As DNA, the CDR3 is TGTGCCAGCAGCTTAGAGGGACACCGTTCATACGAGCAGTACTTC. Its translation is CASSLEGHRSYEQYF.

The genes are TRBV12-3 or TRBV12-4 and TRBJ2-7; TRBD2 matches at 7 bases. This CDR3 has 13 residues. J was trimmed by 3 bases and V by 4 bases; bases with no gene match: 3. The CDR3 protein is CASSSGGSYEQYF. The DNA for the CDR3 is TGTGCCAGCAGTTCCGGCGGGAGCTACGAGCAGTACTTC.

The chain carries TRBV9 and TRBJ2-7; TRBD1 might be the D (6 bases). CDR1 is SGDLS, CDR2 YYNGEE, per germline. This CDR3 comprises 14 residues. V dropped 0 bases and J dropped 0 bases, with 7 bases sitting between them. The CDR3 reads CASSVGQASYEQYF. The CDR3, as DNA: TGTGCCAGCAGCGTAGGACAGGCCTCCTACGAGCAGTACTTC.

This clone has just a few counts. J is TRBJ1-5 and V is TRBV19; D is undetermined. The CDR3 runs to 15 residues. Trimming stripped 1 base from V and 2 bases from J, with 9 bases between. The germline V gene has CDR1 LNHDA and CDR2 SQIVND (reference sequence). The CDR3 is CASSIALGGNQPQHF. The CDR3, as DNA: TGTGCCAGTAGTATAGCCCTTGGAGGCAATCAGCCCCAGCATTTT.

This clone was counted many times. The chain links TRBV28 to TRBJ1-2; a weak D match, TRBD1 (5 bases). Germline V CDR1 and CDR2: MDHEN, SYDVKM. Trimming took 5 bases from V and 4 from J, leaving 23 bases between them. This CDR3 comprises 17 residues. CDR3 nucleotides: TGTGCCAGCAGTCTCGGGACGGGACTACTCGCTGGCTATGGCTACACCTTC. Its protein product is CASSLGTGLLAGYGYTF.

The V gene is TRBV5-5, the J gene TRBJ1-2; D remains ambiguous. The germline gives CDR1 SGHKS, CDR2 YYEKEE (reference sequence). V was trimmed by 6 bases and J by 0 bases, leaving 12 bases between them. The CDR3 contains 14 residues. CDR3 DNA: TGTGCCAGCACCCCCGTCCAGGCTAACTATGGCTACACCTTC. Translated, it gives CASTPVQANYGYTF.

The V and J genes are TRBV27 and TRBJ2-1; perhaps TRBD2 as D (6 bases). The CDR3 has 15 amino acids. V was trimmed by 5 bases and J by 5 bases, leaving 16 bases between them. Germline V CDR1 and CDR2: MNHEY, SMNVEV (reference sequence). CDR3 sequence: CASSKPGARDNEQFF. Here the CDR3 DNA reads TGTGCCAGCAGTAAACCGGGAGCTAGGGACAATGAGCAGTTCTTC.

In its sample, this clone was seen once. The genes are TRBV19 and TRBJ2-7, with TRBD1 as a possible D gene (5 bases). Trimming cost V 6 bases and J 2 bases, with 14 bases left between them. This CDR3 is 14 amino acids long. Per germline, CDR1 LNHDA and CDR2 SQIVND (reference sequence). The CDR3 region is CASRHNGAAYEQYF. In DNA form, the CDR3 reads TGTGCCAGTAGGCACAATGGGGCGGCCTACGAGCAGTACTTC.

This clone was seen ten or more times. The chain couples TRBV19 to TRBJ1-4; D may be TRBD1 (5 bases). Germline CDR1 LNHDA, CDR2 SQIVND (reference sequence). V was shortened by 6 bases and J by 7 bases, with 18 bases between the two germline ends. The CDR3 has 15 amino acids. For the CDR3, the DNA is TGTGCCAGTAGCCAGGGCGGCGAAGGCAGTGAAAAACTGTTTTTT. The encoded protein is CASSQGGEGSEKLFF.

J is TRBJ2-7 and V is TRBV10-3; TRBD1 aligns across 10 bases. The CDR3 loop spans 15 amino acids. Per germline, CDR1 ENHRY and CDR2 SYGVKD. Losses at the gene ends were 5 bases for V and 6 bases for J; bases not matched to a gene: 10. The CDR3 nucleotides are TGTGCCATCAGTCAACCGGACAGGGGGGTAGGCGAGCAGTACTTC. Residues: CAISQPDRGVGEQYF.